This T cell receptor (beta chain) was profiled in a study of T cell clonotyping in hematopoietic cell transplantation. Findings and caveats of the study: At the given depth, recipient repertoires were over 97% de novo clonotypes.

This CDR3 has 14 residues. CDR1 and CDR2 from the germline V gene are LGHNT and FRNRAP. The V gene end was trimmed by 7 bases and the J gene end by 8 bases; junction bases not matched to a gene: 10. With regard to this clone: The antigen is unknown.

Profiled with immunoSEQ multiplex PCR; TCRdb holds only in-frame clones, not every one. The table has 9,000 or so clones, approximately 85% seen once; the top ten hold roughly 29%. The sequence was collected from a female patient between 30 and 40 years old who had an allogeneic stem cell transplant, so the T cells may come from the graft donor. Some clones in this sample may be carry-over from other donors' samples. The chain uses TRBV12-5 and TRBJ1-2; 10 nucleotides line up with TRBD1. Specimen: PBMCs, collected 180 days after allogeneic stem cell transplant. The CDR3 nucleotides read TGTGCTAGTGCTAATGCCGGACAGGGGGTAGGCTACACCTTC. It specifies CASANAGQGVGYTF.